This T cell receptor beta chain is from a study of CD8+ T cells in alopecia areata. Once RNA had been extracted, it was reverse transcribed into cDNA to act as the sequencing template. Profiled with immunoSEQ multiplex PCR; TCRdb holds only in-frame clones, not every one. The table includes hundreds of thousands of clones, more than 60% detected once. This clone was observed many times. Treatment described: oral pan-JAK inhibitor, 5-10 mg twice daily. CDR1 and CDR2 (germline): SGHRS, YFSETQ. The CDR3 runs 14 residues. The V end lost 2 bases, the J end lost 8 bases, and 14 bases lay between the germline ends.

The sequence came from a human donor with alopecia areata. Sequencing used CD4+ T cells sorted from blood, obtained at week 44, from a patient treated with tofacitinib. The chain uses TRBV5-1 and TRBJ2-1, with a possible D match to TRBD2 (6 bases). DNA for the CDR3: TGCGCCAGCAGCTTACGTGGGGGGTATGATGAGCAGTTCTTC. Translated: CASSLRGGYDEQFF.